This passage covers 30 T cell receptor beta chains from one sample sequenced in a study of blood T cell repertoires in COVID-19. TCRdb keeps only in-frame clones here, not all; method: immunoSEQ multiplex PCR. This repertoire shows approximately 130,000 clones, approximately 89% found once; its top ten account for approximately 4%. The sample taken for sequencing was peripheral blood. The source of these receptors is a human donor in a cohort sampled during active COVID-19.

This rearrangement joins TRBV5-1 to TRBJ2-1; D might be TRBD2 (6 bases). Trimming removed 4 bases from V and 0 bases from J, with 11 bases in between. Looked up from germline, CDR1 is SGHRS and CDR2 is YFSETQ. The CDR3 runs 15 residues. The CDR3 bases are TGCGCCAGCAGCCGGGACGGGAGCTCCTACAATGAGCAGTTCTTC. It codes for CASSRDGSSYNEQFF.

This rearrangement joins TRBV11-2 to TRBJ2-7; 8 nucleotides agree with TRBD1. The V gene's germline CDR1 is SGHAT and CDR2 FQNNGV. This CDR3 spans 16 amino acids. V dropped 1 base and J dropped 6; count of bases not matched to a gene: 11. The DNA for the CDR3 is TGTGCCAGCAGCTTAGCTGGACAGGGTGGTACCTCCGAGCAGTACTTC. It encodes CASSLAGQGGTSEQYF. The full variable domain, its missing parts supplied by reference TRBV11-2 and TRBJ2-7, is EAGVAQSPRYKIIEKRQSVAFWCNPISGHATLYWYQQILGQGPKLLIQFQNNGVVDDSQLPKDRFSAERLKGVDSTLKIQPAKLEDSAVYLCASSLAGQGGTSEQYFGPGTRLTVT.

The V gene is TRBV11-2, the J gene TRBJ2-1; possible D gene TRBD2, 5 bases. Germline V gene sequence: CDR1 SGHAT, CDR2 FQNNGV. This CDR3 is 14 amino acids long. V was clipped by 1 base and J by 2 bases, with 6 bases between them. The CDR3 loop reads CASSLAGTYNEQFF. Here the CDR3 DNA reads TGTGCCAGCAGCTTAGCCGGGACCTACAATGAGCAGTTCTTC.

The chain carries TRBV30 and TRBJ1-1; weak D call: TRBD1 (6 bases). Per germline, CDR1 GTSNPN and CDR2 SVGIG (reference sequence). The germline V and J ends were trimmed by 4 bases and 3 bases, with 9 bases remaining between them. The length of the CDR3 is 12 residues. CDR3 residues: CAWMDRDTEAFF. In DNA form, the CDR3 reads TGTGCCTGGATGGACAGAGACACTGAAGCTTTCTTT.

The chain links TRBV5-1 to TRBJ1-2, with D possibly matching TRBD1 (6 bases). This CDR3 has 14 amino acids. The germline CDR1 and CDR2 sequences are SGHRS and YFSETQ. V was clipped by 4 bases and J by 8 bases, with 18 bases between them. The CDR3 here is CASSPPTGRVGYTF. The CDR3 nucleotides read TGCGCCAGCAGCCCGCCGACAGGCCGCGTCGGCTACACCTTC. The whole variable domain, remainder taken from reference TRBV5-1 and TRBJ1-2, is KAGVTQTPRYLIKTRGQQVTLSCSPISGHRSVSWYQQTPGQGLQFLFEYFSETQRNKGNFPGRFSGRQFSNSRSEMNVSTLELGDSALYLCASSPPTGRVGYTFGSGTRLTVV.

A single count supports this clone. The J gene is TRBJ2-3, the V gene TRBV5-1; 8 positions agree with TRBD2. CDR3 length: 21 residues. V trimming: 0 bases; J trimming: 2 bases; junction bases outside the gene matches: 20. Germline CDR1 SGHRS, CDR2 YFSETQ. The CDR3 here is CASSLGGSDGRLAPNTDTQYF. The CDR3 coding sequence is TGCGCCAGCAGCTTGGGGGGAAGTGACGGGCGACTAGCGCCCAACACAGATACGCAGTATTTT.

The J gene is TRBJ2-3, the V gene TRBV14, with 10 bases fitting TRBD2. Trimming took 7 bases from V and 3 from J; bases not matched to a gene: 10. Germline loops: CDR1 SGHDN, CDR2 FVKESK. The CDR3 contains 16 residues. The CDR3 DNA reads as TGTGCCAGCACCAATTTAGCGGGAGGTGTGACAGATACGCAGTATTTT. This encodes CASTNLAGGVTDTQYF.

The rearrangement uses TRBV6-5 and TRBJ2-4, with D possibly being TRBD1 (6 bases). This CDR3 has 14 residues. Deletions cut 5 bases from V and 0 bases from J, with 8 bases between. The germline V gene has CDR1 MNHEY and CDR2 SVGAGI. The CDR3 bases are TGTGCCAGCAGTCGCAGGGGAGCCAAAAACATTCAGTACTTC. Translation: CASSRRGAKNIQYF.

This clone occurred a few times. This chain uses TRBV5-1 with TRBJ2-5; D is possibly TRBD2 (7 bases). From germline, CDR1 is SGHRS and CDR2 YFSETQ. CDR3 length equals 15 residues. The V end was cut by 5 bases, the J end by 5 bases, with 19 bases between. CDR3 nucleotide sequence: TGCGCCAGCAGACCACCCACGGGGGGCCTGGAGACCCAGTACTTC. As protein: CASRPPTGGLETQYF.

The chain employs TRBV5-4 and TRBJ1-2; maybe TRBD1 (5 bases). The CDR3 totals 12 residues. Trimming cost V 2 bases and J 7 bases, with 9 bases left between them. Germline V gene sequence: CDR1 SGHNT, CDR2 YYREEE (reference sequence). In DNA form, the CDR3 reads TGTGCCAGCAGCTTAAGGGGAGGTGGCTACACCTTC. Its translation is CASSLRGGGYTF.

The rearrangement uses TRBV19 and TRBJ1-2, with 8 bases fitting TRBD1. From germline, CDR1 is LNHDA and CDR2 SQIVND (reference sequence). This CDR3 region has 14 residues. The ends lost 10 bases at V and 4 bases at J; junction bases unmatched: 11. CDR3 nucleotide sequence: TGTGCCACATCAGGGGGCGATTTCCCCTATGGCTACACCTTC. Its protein is CATSGGDFPYGYTF.

This sequence joins TRBV5-8 and TRBJ2-1; D is perhaps TRBD1 (5 bases). The V gene's germline CDR1 is SGHTS and CDR2 YDEGEE. The CDR3 totals 15 residues. Deletions cut 4 bases from V and 0 bases from J, with 11 bases between. The chain's CDR3 is CASSLDRSSYNEQFF. In nucleotides, the CDR3 is TGTGCCAGCAGCCTCGACAGATCCTCCTACAATGAGCAGTTCTTC.

This clone was seen once. The chain carries TRBV7-9 and TRBJ2-3; 8 bases align to TRBD2. Germline values: CDR1 SEHNR, CDR2 FQNEAQ (reference sequence). The CDR3 runs 14 residues. V was pared by 10 bases and J by 4 bases, with 10 bases of the junction left unmatched. This CDR3 reads CANYAAGDSDTQYF. For the CDR3, the DNA is TGTGCCAACTACGCAGCGGGGGACTCAGATACGCAGTATTTT.

The V and J genes are TRBV7-9 and TRBJ2-5, with D maybe TRBD1 (6 bases). V was shortened by 0 bases and J by 3 bases, with 8 bases between the two germline ends. The CDR3 runs 14 residues. Germline lookup yields CDR1 SEHNR and CDR2 FQNEAQ (reference sequence). The CDR3 DNA is TGTGCCAGCAGCTTAGCCGGGACAAAAGAGACCCAGTACTTC. Amino acid sequence: CASSLAGTKETQYF.

This rearrangement joins TRBV7-8 to TRBJ2-1; D perhaps matches TRBD2 (5 bases). The germline V gene encodes CDR1 SGHVS and CDR2 FQNEAQ. CDR3 length equals 17 residues. Trimming removed 4 bases from V and 6 bases from J, with 22 bases in between. The CDR3 nucleotides are TGTGCCAGCAGCTCCCCGGTGGGAACTAGGTATTTCAATGAGCAGTTCTTC. Translation: CASSSPVGTRYFNEQFF.

The chain is built from TRBV12-3 or TRBV12-4 and TRBJ1-2; D gene ambiguous. V lost 5 bases to trimming and J lost 8 bases, with 12 bases between them. The CDR3 has 12 amino acids. CDR3 sequence reads: CASSRNPGGYTF. CDR3 DNA: TGTGCCAGCAGTCGAAACCCAGGAGGCTACACCTTC.

The V gene is TRBV4-3, the J gene TRBJ1-4; D may be TRBD1 (5 bases). V shed 1 base and J shed 2 bases, with 17 bases lying between them. This CDR3 comprises 18 residues. The germline gives CDR1 LGHNA, CDR2 YSLEER. The DNA for the CDR3 is TGCGCCAGCAGCCAAGCTTTGGGGGGTTTAGGGACTAATGAAAAACTGTTTTTT. It encodes CASSQALGGLGTNEKLFF.

The chain employs TRBV9 and TRBJ1-1; TRBD1 agrees at 10 bases. Germline assignment: CDR1 SGDLS and CDR2 YYNGEE. The CDR3 covers 16 residues. Trimming at V came to 3 bases and at J to 0 bases, leaving 5 bases not matched to a gene. CDR3 nucleotide sequence: TGTGCCAGCAGCGCCGGGACAGGGGCAATGAACACTGAAGCTTTCTTT. Residues: CASSAGTGAMNTEAFF.

This clone was observed many times. V gene TRBV24-1 combines with J gene TRBJ2-5, with TRBD1 identical over 7 bases. The germline CDR1 and CDR2 sequences are KGHDR and SFDVKD. This CDR3 is 15 amino acids long. J was trimmed by 4 bases and V by 4 bases; bases with no gene match: 8. DNA for the CDR3: TGTGCCACCAGTGACACTGGGACAGAACGAGAGACCCAGTACTTC. Amino acid sequence: CATSDTGTERETQYF.

This rearrangement joins TRBV27 to TRBJ1-5; D gene unclear. CDR3 size: 14 residues. V dropped 9 bases and J dropped 9 bases, with 21 bases sitting between them. Germline loops: CDR1 MNHEY, CDR2 SMNVEV (reference sequence). The CDR3 region is CASQQAQARGPQHF. The CDR3 bases are TGTGCCAGTCAACAAGCCCAGGCCCGGGGGCCCCAGCATTTT.

The chain carries TRBV20-1 and TRBJ1-2; no reliable D call. Trimming took 6 bases from V and 4 from J, leaving 6 bases between them. CDR3 length: 10 residues. Germline V gene data show CDR1 as DFQATT and CDR2 as SNEGSKA (reference sequence). For the CDR3, the DNA is TGCAGTGCCCCCCTCTATGGCTACACCTTC. It is translated as CSAPLYGYTF.

In DNA form, the CDR3 reads TGCGCCAGCAGTGAGTCTGCGGGAGGGCCCACCGGGGAGCTGTTTTTT. Translation: CASSESAGGPTGELFF. The chain recombines TRBV10-1 with TRBJ2-2; 9 bases agree with TRBD2. Germline loops: CDR1 WNHNN, CDR2 SYGVQD (reference sequence). Trimming at V came to 0 bases and at J to 4 bases, leaving 3 bases not matched to a gene. The CDR3 is 16 residues long.

This clone has just a few counts. This chain connects TRBV2 to TRBJ2-2; D may be TRBD2 (5 bases). V was shortened by 5 bases and J by 3 bases, with 10 bases between the two germline ends. This CDR3 is built from 14 residues. Germline V gene sequence: CDR1 SNHLY, CDR2 FYNNEI. The CDR3 is CASSLTSYTGELFF. Written as DNA, the CDR3 is TGTGCCAGCAGTTTAACTAGTTACACCGGGGAGCTGTTTTTT.

The chain couples TRBV2 to TRBJ1-2; 9 bases agree with TRBD1. There are 14 residues in the CDR3. From germline, CDR1 is SNHLY and CDR2 FYNNEI. V gave up 4 bases and J gave up 4 bases; unmatched junction bases: 4. The chain's CDR3 is CASSVTGGGYGYTF. CDR3 sequence (DNA): TGTGCCAGCAGTGTGACAGGGGGGGGCTATGGCTACACCTTC. The full variable domain, with the rest looked up from reference TRBV2 and TRBJ1-2, is EPEVTQTPSHQVTQMGQEVILRCVPISNHLYFYWYRQILGQKVEFLVSFYNNEISEKSEIFDDQFSVERPDGSNFTLKIRSTKLEDSAMYFCASSVTGGGYGYTFGSGTRLTVV.

This clone was detected only a few times. This chain connects TRBV28 to TRBJ1-5, with no clear D. The germline CDR1 and CDR2 sequences are MDHEN and SYDVKM. Trimming took off 5 bases at V and 2 bases at J, with 16 bases between the two ends. This CDR3 comprises 16 residues. CDR3 nucleotide sequence: TGTGCCAGCAGTCCCTTCCAGGACTTGGGCAATCAGCCCCAGCATTTT. It yields the protein CASSPFQDLGNQPQHF.

The chain uses TRBV6-4 and TRBJ1-6; D not certain. Trimming cost V 8 bases and J 0 bases, with 5 bases left between them. Germline lookup yields CDR1 MRHNA and CDR2 SNTAGT. This CDR3 region has 13 residues. CDR3 loop: CASGSSYNSPLHF. CDR3 bases: TGTGCCAGCGGCAGCTCCTATAATTCACCCCTCCACTTT.

The chain joins TRBV19 to TRBJ2-1; 10 positions match TRBD1. The ends lost 1 base at V and 6 bases at J; junction bases unmatched: 0. Germline V gene lookup returns CDR1 LNHDA and CDR2 SQIVND (reference sequence). The CDR3 contains 14 residues. The CDR3 nucleotides read TGTGCCAGTAGTATAGGGGACAGGGGCAATGAGCAGTTCTTC. Translated, it gives CASSIGDRGNEQFF.

The chain combines TRBV19 with TRBJ2-3, with a weak D call TRBD2 (6 bases). Germline V lookup: CDR1 LNHDA, CDR2 SQIVND (reference sequence). The CDR3 loop spans 13 amino acids. V dropped 6 bases and J dropped 5 bases, with 12 bases sitting between them. CDR3 DNA: TGTGCCAGTAGCGGGGGTTTAGGAGATACGCAGTATTTT. It translates to CASSGGLGDTQYF.

The chain is built from TRBV2 and TRBJ1-6, with no clear D. Trimming removed 4 bases at V and 9 bases at J, with 13 bases between. The CDR3 sequence is 14 residues long. The germline V gene has CDR1 SNHLY and CDR2 FYNNEI. The DNA for the CDR3 is TGTGCCAGCAGTGGAGGCCATGGAACTTCACCCCTCCACTTT. This sequence encodes CASSGGHGTSPLHF. The whole variable domain, filled in from reference TRBV2 and TRBJ1-6, reads EPEVTQTPSHQVTQMGQEVILRCVPISNHLYFYWYRQILGQKVEFLVSFYNNEISEKSEIFDDQFSVERPDGSNFTLKIRSTKLEDSAMYFCASSGGHGTSPLHFGNGTRLTVT.

In DNA form, the CDR3 reads TGTGCCAGCGGACTATGCGAGCAGTACGTC. Its translation is CASGLCEQYV. The chain links TRBV21-1 to TRBJ2-7; the D segment call TRBD2 is taken from the table without a DNA check. TRBV21-1 is a pseudogene locus. The CDR3 sequence is 10 residues long.